This T cell receptor (beta chain) was profiled in a study of blood T cell repertoires in COVID-19. In the study overall: Samples of COVID-19 (acute and convalescent) were obtained from the United States, Italy and Spain.

Per the study methods: Reference gene primers were amplified, and this amplification served to estimate nucleated cell counts. Profiling relied on immunoSEQ multiplex PCR, and the TCRdb table lists in-frame clones only, not all of them. V, J and clone size were drawn from that table, and D and trimming were deduced from the DNA. The table lists 50,000 to 85,000 clones, around four fifths of them singletons. V was clipped by 4 bases and J by 0 bases, with 15 bases between them. Germline lookup yields CDR1 MNHNS and CDR2 SASEGT. The CDR3 loop spans 16 amino acids. What was sequenced was peripheral blood. This sequence joins TRBV6-1 and TRBJ2-5, with TRBD1 as a possible D gene (5 bases). This TCR was sampled from a human donor in a cohort sampled during active COVID-19. DNA for the CDR3: TGTGCCAGCAGTGCCCTGCGGACACAGTACCAAGAGACCCAGTACTTC. This codes for CASSALRTQYQETQYF.